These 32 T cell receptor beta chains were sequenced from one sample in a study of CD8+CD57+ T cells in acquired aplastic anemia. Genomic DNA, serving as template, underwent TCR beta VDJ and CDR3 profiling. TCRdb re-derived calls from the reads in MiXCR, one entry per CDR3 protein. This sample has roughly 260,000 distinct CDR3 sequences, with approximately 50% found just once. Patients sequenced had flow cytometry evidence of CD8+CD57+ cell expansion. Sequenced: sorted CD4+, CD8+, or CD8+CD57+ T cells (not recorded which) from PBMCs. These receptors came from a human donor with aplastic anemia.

In DNA form, the CDR3 reads TGCGCCAGCAGCTTGGCCGGACGTAGGGGGGAGACCCAGTACTTC. Residues: CASSLAGRRGETQYF. The V gene is TRBV5-1, the J gene TRBJ2-5, with a possible D match to TRBD1 (6 bases). This CDR3 has 15 amino acids. Germline V gene lookup returns CDR1 SGHRS and CDR2 YFSETQ. The V gene lost 0 bases and the J gene lost 5 bases, with 14 bases spanning the gap.

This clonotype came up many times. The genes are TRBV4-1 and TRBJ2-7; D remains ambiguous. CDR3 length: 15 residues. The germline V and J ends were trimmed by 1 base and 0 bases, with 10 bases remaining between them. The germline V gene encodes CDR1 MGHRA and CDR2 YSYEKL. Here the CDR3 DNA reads TGCGCCAGCAGCCAAGGGACGTGGGACTCCTACGAGCAGTACTTC. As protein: CASSQGTWDSYEQYF.

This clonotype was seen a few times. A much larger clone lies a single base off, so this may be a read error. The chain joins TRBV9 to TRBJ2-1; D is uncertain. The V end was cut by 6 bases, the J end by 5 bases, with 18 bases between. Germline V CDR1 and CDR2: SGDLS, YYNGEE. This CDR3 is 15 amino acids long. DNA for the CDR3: TGTGCCAGCAACTCCGATGGGTTCCTGAACAATGAGCAGTTCTTC. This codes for CASNSDGFLNNEQFF.

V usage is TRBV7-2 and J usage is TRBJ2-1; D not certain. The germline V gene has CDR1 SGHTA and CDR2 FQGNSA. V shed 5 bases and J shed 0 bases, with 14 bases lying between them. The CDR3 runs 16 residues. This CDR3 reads CASSPFPLCSYNEQFF. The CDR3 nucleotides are TGTGCCAGCAGCCCCTTCCCACTGTGCTCCTACAATGAGCAGTTCTTC.

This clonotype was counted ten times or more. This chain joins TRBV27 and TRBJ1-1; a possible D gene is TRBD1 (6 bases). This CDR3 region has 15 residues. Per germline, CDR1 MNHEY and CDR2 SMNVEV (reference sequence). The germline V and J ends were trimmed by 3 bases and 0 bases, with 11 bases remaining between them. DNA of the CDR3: TGTGCCAGCAGTTTCACAGGGCCAATGAACACTGAAGCTTTCTTT. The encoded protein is CASSFTGPMNTEAFF.

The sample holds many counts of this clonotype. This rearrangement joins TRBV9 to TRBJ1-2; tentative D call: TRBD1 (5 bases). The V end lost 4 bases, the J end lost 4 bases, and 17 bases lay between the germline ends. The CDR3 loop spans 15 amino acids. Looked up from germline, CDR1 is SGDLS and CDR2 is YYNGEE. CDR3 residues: CASSLYTSGFYGYTF. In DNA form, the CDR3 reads TGTGCCAGCAGCCTCTACACCTCAGGGTTCTATGGCTACACCTTC.

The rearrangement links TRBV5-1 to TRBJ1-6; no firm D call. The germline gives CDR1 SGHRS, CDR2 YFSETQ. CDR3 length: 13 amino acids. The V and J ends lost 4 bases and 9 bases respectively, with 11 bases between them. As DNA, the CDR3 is TGCGCCAGCAGCGTACGGGAAACTTCACCCCTCCACTTT. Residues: CASSVRETSPLHF.

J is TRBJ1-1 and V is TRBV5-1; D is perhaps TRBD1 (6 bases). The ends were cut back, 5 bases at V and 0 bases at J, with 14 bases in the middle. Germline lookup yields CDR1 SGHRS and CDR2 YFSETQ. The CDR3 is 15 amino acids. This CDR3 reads CASRPTAGVNTEAFF. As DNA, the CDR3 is TGCGCCAGCAGGCCGACAGCAGGGGTGAACACTGAAGCTTTCTTT.

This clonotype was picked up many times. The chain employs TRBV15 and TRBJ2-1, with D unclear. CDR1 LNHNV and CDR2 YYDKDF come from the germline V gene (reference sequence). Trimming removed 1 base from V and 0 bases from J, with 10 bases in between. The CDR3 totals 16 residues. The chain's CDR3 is CATSRGTWYSYNEQFF. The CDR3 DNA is TGTGCCACCAGCAGAGGTACCTGGTACTCCTACAATGAGCAGTTCTTC.

The CDR3 region is CSVGGGTASTDTQYF. CDR3 DNA: TGCAGCGTAGGCGGGGGGACTGCTAGCACAGATACGCAGTATTTT. The genes are TRBV29-1 and TRBJ2-3; 8 bases match TRBD2. The CDR3 spans 15 residues. The V segment lost 6 bases and the J segment 0 bases; nucleotides outside the gene matches: 8. Per germline, CDR1 SQVTM and CDR2 ANQGSEA.

The CDR3 protein is CASSPEQASDLEASTEAFF. The CDR3 DNA follows: TGTGCCAGCAGCCCCGAACAAGCTTCGGATCTCGAGGCTAGCACTGAAGCTTTCTTT. The chain uses TRBV9 and TRBJ1-1, with D unresolved. This CDR3 is 19 amino acids long. Trimming shortened V by 4 bases and J by 4 bases, and 29 bases separated the two germline ends. CDR1 is SGDLS and CDR2 is YYNGEE in the germline V gene.

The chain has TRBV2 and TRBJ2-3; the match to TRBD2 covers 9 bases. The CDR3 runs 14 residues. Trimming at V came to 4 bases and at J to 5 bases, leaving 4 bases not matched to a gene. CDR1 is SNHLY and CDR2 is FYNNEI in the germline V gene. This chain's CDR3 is CASSAIAGEDTQYF. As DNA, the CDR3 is TGTGCCAGCAGTGCCATAGCGGGGGAAGATACGCAGTATTTT.

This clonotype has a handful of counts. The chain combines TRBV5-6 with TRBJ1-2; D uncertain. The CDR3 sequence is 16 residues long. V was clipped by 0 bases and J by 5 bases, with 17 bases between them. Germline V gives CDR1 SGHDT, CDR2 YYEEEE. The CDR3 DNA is TGTGCCAGCAGCTTGGGGGAGGGCGGGCTCGTATATGGCTACACCTTC. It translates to CASSLGEGGLVYGYTF.

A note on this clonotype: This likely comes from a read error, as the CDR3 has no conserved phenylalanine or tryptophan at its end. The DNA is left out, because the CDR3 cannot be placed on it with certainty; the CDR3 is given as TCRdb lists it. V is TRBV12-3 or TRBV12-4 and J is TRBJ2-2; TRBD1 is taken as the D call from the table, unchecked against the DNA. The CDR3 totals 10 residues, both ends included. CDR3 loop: CASGDGTVIY.

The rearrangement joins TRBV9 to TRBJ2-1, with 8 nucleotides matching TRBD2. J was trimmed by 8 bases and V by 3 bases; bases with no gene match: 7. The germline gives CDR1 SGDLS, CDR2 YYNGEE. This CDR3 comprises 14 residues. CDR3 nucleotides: TGTGCCAGCAGCGCGGGACTAGTAATCGATGAGCAGTTCTTC. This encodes CASSAGLVIDEQFF. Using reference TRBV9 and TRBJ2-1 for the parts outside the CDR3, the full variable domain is DSGVTQTPKHLITATGQRVTLRCSPRSGDLSVYWYQQSLDQGLQFLIQYYNGEERAKGNILERFSAQQFPDLHSELNLSSLELGDSALYFCASSAGLVIDEQFFGPGTRLTVL.

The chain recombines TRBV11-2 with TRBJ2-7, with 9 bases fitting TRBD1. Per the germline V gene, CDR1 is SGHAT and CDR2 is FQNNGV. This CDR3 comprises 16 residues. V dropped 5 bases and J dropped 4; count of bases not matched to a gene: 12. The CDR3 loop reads CASSLQTGGAGYEQYF. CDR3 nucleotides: TGTGCCAGCAGCCTCCAAACAGGGGGCGCCGGATACGAGCAGTACTTC.

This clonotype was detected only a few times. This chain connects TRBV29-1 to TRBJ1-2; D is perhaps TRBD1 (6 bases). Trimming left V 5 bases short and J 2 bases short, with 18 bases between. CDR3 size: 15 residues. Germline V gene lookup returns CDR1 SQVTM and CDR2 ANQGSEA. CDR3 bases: TGCAGCGTTTTATTCCTCGGGGGGGGCAACTATGGCTACACCTTC. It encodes CSVLFLGGGNYGYTF.

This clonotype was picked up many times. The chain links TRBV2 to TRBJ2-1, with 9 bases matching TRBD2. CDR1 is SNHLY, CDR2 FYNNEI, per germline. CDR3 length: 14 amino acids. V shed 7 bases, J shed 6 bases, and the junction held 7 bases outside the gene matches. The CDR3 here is CASNLGRGGNEQFF. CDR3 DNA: TGTGCCAGCAATTTAGGGCGGGGGGGCAATGAGCAGTTCTTC.

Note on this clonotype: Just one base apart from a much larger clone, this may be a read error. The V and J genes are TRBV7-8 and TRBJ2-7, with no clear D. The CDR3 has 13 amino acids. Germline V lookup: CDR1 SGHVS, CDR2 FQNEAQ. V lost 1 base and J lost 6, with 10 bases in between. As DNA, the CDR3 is TGTGCCAGCAGCTTAGAGGTCAGGTTCGAGCAGTACTTC. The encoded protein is CASSLEVRFEQYF.

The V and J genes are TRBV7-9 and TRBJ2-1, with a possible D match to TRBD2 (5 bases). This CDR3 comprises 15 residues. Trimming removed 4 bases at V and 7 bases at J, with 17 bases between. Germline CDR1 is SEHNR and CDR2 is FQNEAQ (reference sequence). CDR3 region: CASSSPGRVGNEQFF. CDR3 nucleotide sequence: TGTGCCAGCAGCTCCCCTGGGCGGGTGGGAAATGAGCAGTTCTTC.

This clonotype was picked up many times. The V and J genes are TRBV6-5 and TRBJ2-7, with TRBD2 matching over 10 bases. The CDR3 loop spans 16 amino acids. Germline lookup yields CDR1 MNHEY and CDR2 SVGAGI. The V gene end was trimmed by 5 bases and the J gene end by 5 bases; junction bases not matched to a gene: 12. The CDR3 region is CASSLRGAGGQDEQYF. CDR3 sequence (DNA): TGTGCCAGCAGTCTCCGGGGAGCGGGGGGGCAGGACGAGCAGTACTTC.

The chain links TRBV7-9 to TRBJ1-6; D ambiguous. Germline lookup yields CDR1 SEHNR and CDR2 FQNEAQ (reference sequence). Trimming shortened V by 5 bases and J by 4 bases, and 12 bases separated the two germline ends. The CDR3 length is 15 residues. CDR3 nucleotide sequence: TGTGCCAGCAGCCCCACGACTGATTATAATTCACCCCTCCACTTT. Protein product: CASSPTTDYNSPLHF.

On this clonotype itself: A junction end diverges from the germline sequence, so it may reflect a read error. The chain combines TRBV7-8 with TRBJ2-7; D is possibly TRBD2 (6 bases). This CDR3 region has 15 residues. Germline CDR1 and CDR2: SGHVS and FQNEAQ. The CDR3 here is CASSVAPRGTYEQYF. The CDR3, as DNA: TGTGCCAGCAGCGTAGCCCCCCGGGGGACCTACGAGCAGTACTTC.

CDR3 bases: TGTGCTACGTCCGGGACAGGGAGTTCGCCCCTCCACTTT. Translation: CATSGTGSSPLHF. The rearrangement uses TRBV15 and TRBJ1-6; 9 bases line up with TRBD1. The CDR3 consists of 13 residues. Germline values: CDR1 LNHNV, CDR2 YYDKDF (reference sequence).

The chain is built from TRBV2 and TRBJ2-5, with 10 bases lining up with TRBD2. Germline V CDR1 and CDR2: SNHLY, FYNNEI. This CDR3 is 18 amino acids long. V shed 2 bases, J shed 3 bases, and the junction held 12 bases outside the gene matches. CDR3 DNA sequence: TGTGCCAGCAGTGAATTCCTACGGGCAGCGGGGGGGAAAGAGACCCAGTACTTC. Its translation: CASSEFLRAAGGKETQYF.

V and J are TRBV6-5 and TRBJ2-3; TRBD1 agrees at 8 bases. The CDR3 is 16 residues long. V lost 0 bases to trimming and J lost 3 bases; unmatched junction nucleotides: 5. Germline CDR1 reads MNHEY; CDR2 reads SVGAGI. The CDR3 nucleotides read TGTGCCAGCAGTTACTCGGCGACAGGGGATACAGATACGCAGTATTTT. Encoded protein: CASSYSATGDTDTQYF.

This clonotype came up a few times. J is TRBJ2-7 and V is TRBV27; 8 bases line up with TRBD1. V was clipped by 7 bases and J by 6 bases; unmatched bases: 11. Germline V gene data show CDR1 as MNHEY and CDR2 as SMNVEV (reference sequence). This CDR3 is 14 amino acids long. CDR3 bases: TGTGCCAGCACGTTTGGGTCAGGGGGCGGCGAGCAGTACTTC. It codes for CASTFGSGGGEQYF.

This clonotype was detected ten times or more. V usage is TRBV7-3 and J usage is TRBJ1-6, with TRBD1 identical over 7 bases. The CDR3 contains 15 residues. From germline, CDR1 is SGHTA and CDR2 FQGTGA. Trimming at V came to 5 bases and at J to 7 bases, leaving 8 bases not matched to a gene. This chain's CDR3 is CASSPTGRSNSPLHF. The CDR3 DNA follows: TGTGCCAGCAGCCCGACAGGGAGATCCAATTCACCCCTCCACTTT.

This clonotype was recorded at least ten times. CDR3 bases: TGCGCCAGCAGCCAAGATCCTGGGGGGGCCCTAGCCGAGCAGTACTTC. Translation gives CASSQDPGGALAEQYF. The V gene is TRBV4-3, the J gene TRBJ2-7, with D possibly being TRBD2 (7 bases). The CDR3 totals 16 residues. Germline V gene data show CDR1 as LGHNA and CDR2 as YSLEER. Between the trimmed V and J ends, which lost 0 bases and 6 bases, there was a span of 18 bases.

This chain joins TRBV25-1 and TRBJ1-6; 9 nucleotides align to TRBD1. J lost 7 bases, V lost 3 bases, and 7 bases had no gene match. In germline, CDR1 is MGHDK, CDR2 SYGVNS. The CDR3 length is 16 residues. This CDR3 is CASSDRTGVQNSPLHF. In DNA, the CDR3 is TGTGCCAGCAGTGACCGGACAGGGGTGCAGAATTCACCCCTCCACTTT.

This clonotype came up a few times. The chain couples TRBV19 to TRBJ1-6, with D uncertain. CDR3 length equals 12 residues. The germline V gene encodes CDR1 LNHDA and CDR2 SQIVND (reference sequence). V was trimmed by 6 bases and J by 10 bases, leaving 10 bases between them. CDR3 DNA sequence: TGTGCCAGTAGGGAGGGTAACTCACCCCTCCACTTT. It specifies CASREGNSPLHF. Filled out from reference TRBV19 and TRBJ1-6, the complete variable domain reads DGGITQSPKYLFRKEGQNVTLSCEQNLNHDAMYWYRQDPGQGLRLIYYSQIVNDFQKGDIAEGYSVSREKKESFPLTVTSAQKNPTAFYLCASREGNSPLHFGNGTRLTVT.

Written as DNA, the CDR3 is TGTGCCAGTAGTAGGGCGCGACAGGCAACTAATGAAAAACTGTTTTTT. It translates to CASSRARQATNEKLFF. This chain connects TRBV19 to TRBJ1-4; possible D gene TRBD1, 6 bases. The CDR3 extends over 16 amino acids. Germline values: CDR1 LNHDA, CDR2 SQIVND (reference sequence). V shed 4 bases and J shed 0 bases, with 12 bases lying between them.